This T cell receptor beta chain was profiled in a study of control samples from healthy donors and cancer patients. CDR1 is MDHEN and CDR2 is SYDVKM in the germline V gene. CDR3 length: 15 residues. V trimming: 5 bases; J trimming: 6 bases; junction bases outside the gene matches: 8. The method was immunoSEQ multiplex PCR; TCRdb's version includes in-frame clones alone and lacks a portion of them. This sample has about 120,000 clones, with approximately 90% found just once. The specimen sequenced was blood. The V and J genes are TRBV28 and TRBJ1-2, with 11 nucleotides matching TRBD1. The clonotype originates from a man between 40 and 49 years old in good health. The CDR3 nucleotides read TGTGCCAGCAGTCCCGGGACAGGGGGAAGTCATGGCTACACCTTC. This encodes CASSPGTGGSHGYTF.